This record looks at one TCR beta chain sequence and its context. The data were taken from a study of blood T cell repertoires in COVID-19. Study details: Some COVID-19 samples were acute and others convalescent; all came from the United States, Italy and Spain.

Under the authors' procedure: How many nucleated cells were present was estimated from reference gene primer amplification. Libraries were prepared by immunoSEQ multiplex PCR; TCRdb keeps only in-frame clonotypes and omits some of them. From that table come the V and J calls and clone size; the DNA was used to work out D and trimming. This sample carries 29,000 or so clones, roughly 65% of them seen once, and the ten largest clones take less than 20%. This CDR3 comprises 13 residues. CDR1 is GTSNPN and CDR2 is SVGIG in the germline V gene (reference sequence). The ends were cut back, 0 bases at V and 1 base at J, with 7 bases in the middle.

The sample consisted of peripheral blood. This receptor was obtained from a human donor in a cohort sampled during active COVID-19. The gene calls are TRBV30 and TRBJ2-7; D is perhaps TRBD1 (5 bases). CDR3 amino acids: CAWSVRQSYEQYF. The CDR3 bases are TGTGCCTGGAGTGTACGACAGTCCTACGAGCAGTACTTC.